This TCR beta chain was captured in a study of PD-1 blockade in classical Hodgkin lymphoma. Overall study results and limits: Newly diagnosed patients had baseline TCR diversity that was reportedly lower than that of healthy donors.

Exposure to brentuximab vedotin varied, and each patient had relapsed following autologous stem cell transplantation. Patients' outcomes at their best amounted to complete response, partial response or progressive disease. Worth noting for this clone: The antigen is not known.

The protocol was immunoSEQ multiplex PCR, while the TCRdb copy is restricted to in-frame clones and leaves out a portion. The data show approximately 25,000 clones, 80% to 85% seen once. This sequence originates from a human donor with classical Hodgkin lymphoma. Here the sequenced sample was peripheral blood mononuclear cells (PBMCs), taken before the second cycle of nivolumab.

The CDR3 loop reads CAISGSGSGEQFF. The CDR3 DNA sequence: TGTGCCATCAGTGGTAGCGGGAGTGGGGAGCAGTTCTTC. V gene TRBV10-3 combines with J gene TRBJ2-1, with 9 bases matching TRBD2. V dropped 4 bases and J dropped 10; count of bases not matched to a gene: 5. Germline V gene sequence: CDR1 ENHRY, CDR2 SYGVKD. The CDR3 sequence is 13 residues long.